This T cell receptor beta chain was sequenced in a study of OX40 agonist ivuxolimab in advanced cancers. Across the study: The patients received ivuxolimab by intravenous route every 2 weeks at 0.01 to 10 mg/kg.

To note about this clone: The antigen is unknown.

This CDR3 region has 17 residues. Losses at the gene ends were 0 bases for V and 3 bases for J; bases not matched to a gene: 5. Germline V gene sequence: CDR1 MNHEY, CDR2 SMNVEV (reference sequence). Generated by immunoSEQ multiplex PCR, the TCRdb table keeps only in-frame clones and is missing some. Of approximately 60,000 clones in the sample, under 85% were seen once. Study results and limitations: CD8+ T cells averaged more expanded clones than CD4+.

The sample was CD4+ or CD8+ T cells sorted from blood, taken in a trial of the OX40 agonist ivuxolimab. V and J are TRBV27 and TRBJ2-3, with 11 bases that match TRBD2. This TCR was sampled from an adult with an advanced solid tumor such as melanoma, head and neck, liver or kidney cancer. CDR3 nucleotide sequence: TGTGCCAGCAGTTTATCCATAGCGGGAGGGCCGACAGATACGCAGTATTTT. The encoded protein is CASSLSIAGGPTDTQYF.